A single sample gave rise to the 25 T cell receptor beta chains below, sequenced in a study of T cells in Graves' hyperthyroidism and ophthalmopathy. TCR beta CDR3 region amplification was performed from RNA transcripts. During a first-round RT-PCR of the TCR CDR3, the HTBI primer set was used. TCRdb used MiXCR to reprocess the multiplex PCR reads, holding one entry per CDR3 protein. This sample has roughly 330,000 distinct CDR3 sequences, with 16% found just once. The sample comprised blood. The receptors were gathered from a man aged 25 to 40 with Graves' hyperthyroidism.

This clonotype has a count of ten or more. The V gene is TRBV2, the J gene TRBJ2-2; 8 positions agree with TRBD1. V was clipped by 3 bases and J by 7 bases; unmatched bases: 10. This CDR3 has 16 residues. CDR1 is SNHLY and CDR2 is FYNNEI in the germline V gene. The CDR3 DNA follows: TGTGCCAGCAGTGATCGAAGACAGGGGAGAGTCGGGGAGCTGTTTTTT. It is translated as CASSDRRQGRVGELFF.

The chain is built from TRBV27 and TRBJ1-5, with a weak D call TRBD1 (6 bases). Germline V lookup: CDR1 MNHEY, CDR2 SMNVEV (reference sequence). The V and J ends lost 5 bases and 1 base respectively, with 18 bases between them. The length of the CDR3 is 17 residues. In DNA form, the CDR3 reads TGTGCCAGCAGTGAGGCCAAACAGGGAAGGAGCAATCAGCCCCAGCATTTT. The encoded protein is CASSEAKQGRSNQPQHF.

This clonotype was picked up many times. The V call is TRBV20-1, the J call TRBJ2-3; no definite D call. Between the trimmed V and J ends, which lost 1 base and 2 bases, there was a span of 13 bases. CDR3 size: 15 residues. CDR1 is DFQATT and CDR2 is SNEGSKA in the germline V gene (reference sequence). In DNA form, the CDR3 reads TGCAGTGCTAGAGGTCTCAACAGCCCCACAGATACGCAGTATTTT. This gives the protein CSARGLNSPTDTQYF.

The chain joins TRBV29-1 to TRBJ1-3; tentative D call: TRBD1 (5 bases). The CDR3 covers 14 residues. Trimming stripped 4 bases from V and 2 bases from J, with 12 bases between. Germline CDR1 SQVTM, CDR2 ANQGSEA. CDR3 bases: TGCAGCGTTGGAGGGGAAGGGACTGGAAACACCATATATTTT. Translation gives CSVGGEGTGNTIYF.

At least ten counts were recorded for this clonotype. The rearrangement uses TRBV28 and TRBJ2-5; TRBD2 is a possible D gene (6 bases). Germline assignment: CDR1 MDHEN and CDR2 SYDVKM. V was cut by 10 bases and J by 2 bases, with 23 bases left in between. The length of the CDR3 is 16 residues. In nucleotides, the CDR3 is TGTGCCACCTGGGAAATGGGGGGAGCTAGACAAGAGACCCAGTACTTC. As protein: CATWEMGGARQETQYF.

This clonotype has a handful of counts. This rearrangement joins TRBV6-1 to TRBJ2-4; no definite D call. The CDR3 has 18 residues. Germline lookup yields CDR1 MNHNS and CDR2 SASEGT. Deletions cut 1 base from V and 1 base from J, with 17 bases between. The CDR3 DNA follows: TGTGCCAGCAGTGAAGACACTGGAGACGCTGGGGCCAAAAACATTCAGTACTTC. Its protein is CASSEDTGDAGAKNIQYF.

This clonotype was counted at least ten times. The rearrangement links TRBV10-3 to TRBJ2-5, with 11 nucleotides matching TRBD1. V lost 6 bases, J lost 2 bases, and 5 bases stayed unmatched. The CDR3 spans 15 residues. Germline V gene lookup returns CDR1 ENHRY and CDR2 SYGVKD. The CDR3 DNA is TGTGCCATCAGCCCTGGACAGGGGGCACAAGAGACCCAGTACTTC. This gives the protein CAISPGQGAQETQYF.

The J gene is TRBJ2-2, the V gene TRBV19; TRBD2 matches 11 bases. The V gene end was trimmed by 9 bases and the J gene end by 7 bases; junction bases not matched to a gene: 7. Germline CDR1 is LNHDA and CDR2 is SQIVND (reference sequence). The CDR3 runs 14 residues. The CDR3: CASRELAGVGELFF. The CDR3 region has the DNA TGTGCCAGCCGGGAACTAGCGGGAGTCGGGGAGCTGTTTTTT. The full variable domain, its missing parts supplied by reference TRBV19 and TRBJ2-2, is DGGITQSPKYLFRKEGQNVTLSCEQNLNHDAMYWYRQDPGQGLRLIYYSQIVNDFQKGDIAEGYSVSREKKESFPLTVTSAQKNPTAFYLCASRELAGVGELFFGEGSRLTVL.

There are a few counts of this clonotype. CDR3 in DNA: TGCAGCGCCGGACAGGGCGCTAATTCACCCCTCCACTTT. Translating it yields CSAGQGANSPLHF. This chain joins TRBV29-1 and TRBJ1-6; TRBD1 aligns across 8 bases. V shed 7 bases, J shed 6 bases, and the junction held 5 bases outside the gene matches. The CDR3 has 13 amino acids. Germline values: CDR1 SQVTM, CDR2 ANQGSEA.

This sequence joins TRBV2 and TRBJ1-2; possible D gene TRBD1, 6 bases. CDR1 and CDR2 (germline): SNHLY, FYNNEI. Trimming removed 5 bases from V and 3 bases from J, with 19 bases in between. This CDR3 contains 16 residues. In DNA, the CDR3 is TGTGCCAGCAGTCAAACAGCCCTAGGGGGATACTATGGCTACACCTTC. The encoded protein is CASSQTALGGYYGYTF.

Ten or more counts support this clonotype. This chain links TRBV11-3 with TRBJ2-7, with D possibly being TRBD1 (6 bases). Germline V gene lookup returns CDR1 SGHNT and CDR2 YENEEA. V dropped 1 base and J dropped 5 bases, with 15 bases sitting between them. CDR3 size: 15 residues. CDR3 bases: TGTGCCAGCAGCTTAGTGGCTTCAGGGGCCCACGAGCAGTACTTC. Its protein is CASSLVASGAHEQYF.

Only a few counts were recorded for this clonotype. This chain uses TRBV30 with TRBJ2-7; D is ambiguous. Germline lookup yields CDR1 GTSNPN and CDR2 SVGIG (reference sequence). The CDR3 consists of 13 residues. The ends were cut back, 1 base at V and 4 bases at J, with 11 bases in the middle. CDR3 region: CAWSAASPYEQYF. CDR3 nucleotides: TGTGCCTGGAGTGCGGCGAGTCCGTACGAGCAGTACTTC.

The rearrangement uses TRBV7-9 and TRBJ1-4, with 10 bases matching TRBD1. The length of the CDR3 is 14 residues. Losses at the gene ends were 6 bases for V and 8 bases for J; bases not matched to a gene: 6. Per germline, CDR1 SEHNR and CDR2 FQNEAQ (reference sequence). CDR3 nucleotides: TGTGCCAGCAGTTCCGGGACAGGGGCCGAAAAACTGTTTTTT. It specifies CASSSGTGAEKLFF.

V is TRBV9 and J is TRBJ1-1; a possible D gene is TRBD1 (6 bases). From germline, CDR1 is SGDLS and CDR2 YYNGEE. V was cut by 4 bases and J by 7 bases, with 17 bases left in between. The CDR3 spans 14 residues. CDR3 sequence: CASSSIQGTVEAFF. For the CDR3, the DNA is TGTGCCAGCAGCTCAATACAGGGAACCGTTGAAGCTTTCTTT.

The sample holds a few counts of this clonotype. The chain is built from TRBV20-1 and TRBJ1-5, with 9 bases aligning to TRBD1. Germline loops: CDR1 DFQATT, CDR2 SNEGSKA (reference sequence). The CDR3 is made up of 13 amino acids. The ends lost 2 bases at V and 15 bases at J; junction bases unmatched: 11. Written as DNA, the CDR3 is TGCAGTGCTAGAATTAGCGAGGGGGACAGGGCGCATTTT. Its protein is CSARISEGDRAHF.

The rearrangement uses TRBV11-1 and TRBJ2-3; D may be TRBD2 (6 bases). Trimming removed 2 bases at V and 0 bases at J, with 9 bases between. Germline V gene sequence: CDR1 SGHAT, CDR2 FQDESV (reference sequence). The CDR3 loop spans 15 amino acids. The CDR3 nucleotides read TGTGCCAGCAGCTTACTCGGGACTAGCACAGATACGCAGTATTTT. This encodes CASSLLGTSTDTQYF.

This clonotype was found many times. This chain connects TRBV28 to TRBJ2-1, with D tentatively TRBD1 or TRBD2 (6 bases each). The germline V gene encodes CDR1 MDHEN and CDR2 SYDVKM. The CDR3 runs 17 residues. Trimming pared 1 base from V and 1 base from J, leaving 14 bases between. CDR3 coding DNA: TGTGCCAGCAGTTTATATGGGGGGCTAGGGTCCTACAATGAGCAGTTCTTC. This sequence encodes CASSLYGGLGSYNEQFF.

This rearrangement joins TRBV19 to TRBJ1-5; D is unclear. There are 14 residues in the CDR3. V gave up 7 bases and J gave up 5 bases, with 15 bases separating them. Germline V gene sequence: CDR1 LNHDA, CDR2 SQIVND (reference sequence). The CDR3 sequence is CASKAAQGDQPQHF. CDR3 coding DNA: TGTGCCAGTAAGGCAGCACAAGGAGATCAGCCCCAGCATTTT.

This clonotype was recorded a few times. The chain carries TRBV5-4 and TRBJ2-2, with a tentative D call TRBD1 (5 bases). From germline, CDR1 is SGHNT and CDR2 YYREEE (reference sequence). Trimming stripped 4 bases from V and 7 bases from J, with 20 bases between. This CDR3 has 16 residues. CDR3 nucleotides: TGTGCCAGCAGCCCCACTACTAAACAGGACGGCGGGGAGCTGTTTTTT. Amino acid sequence: CASSPTTKQDGGELFF.

This clonotype was picked up a small number of times. The rearrangement joins TRBV20-1 to TRBJ2-1, with TRBD1 matching 8 bases. Trimming at V came to 0 bases and at J to 3 bases, leaving 10 bases not matched to a gene. Germline V lookup: CDR1 DFQATT, CDR2 SNEGSKA (reference sequence). There are 17 residues in the CDR3. The CDR3 nucleotides read TGCAGTGCTAGAGATCCTCAGGACAGGGAGTACTACAATGAGCAGTTCTTC. Amino acids: CSARDPQDREYYNEQFF.

This clonotype came up many times. The J gene is TRBJ2-3, the V gene TRBV7-9; D uncertain. Germline CDR1 is SEHNR and CDR2 is FQNEAQ (reference sequence). V gave up 1 base and J gave up 4 bases, with 3 bases separating them. The CDR3 has 12 amino acids. CDR3: CASSLESDTQYF. Here the CDR3 DNA reads TGTGCCAGCAGCTTAGAGTCAGATACGCAGTATTTT.

The rearrangement joins TRBV4-2 to TRBJ1-1; D not certain. Looked up from germline, CDR1 is LGHNA and CDR2 is YNFKEQ. V was pared by 3 bases and J by 1 base, with 6 bases between. The CDR3 covers 13 residues. The DNA for the CDR3 is TGTGCCAGCAGCCAGCTTACGAACACTGAAGCTTTCTTT. Its translation: CASSQLTNTEAFF.

The table lists this clonotype with many counts. The V and J genes are TRBV12-3 or TRBV12-4 and TRBJ1-5; 7 bases map to TRBD1. With 5 bases clipped from V and 2 bases from J, the junction kept 6 bases outside the gene matches. This CDR3 has 15 residues. CDR3 sequence (DNA): TGTGCCAGCAGTCGACAGGGATCGGGCAATCAGCCCCAGCATTTT. Translation: CASSRQGSGNQPQHF.

The gene calls are TRBV19 and TRBJ1-5; D is ambiguous. V lost 7 bases to trimming and J lost 2 bases, with 18 bases between them. Per germline, CDR1 LNHDA and CDR2 SQIVND (reference sequence). The CDR3 contains 16 residues. CDR3 sequence reads: CASTRGEGFGNQPQHF. The CDR3 DNA sequence: TGTGCCAGTACCCGTGGGGAAGGGTTCGGCAATCAGCCCCAGCATTTT.

This clonotype was observed a handful of times. V and J are TRBV12-3 or TRBV12-4 and TRBJ2-2; D not resolved. The CDR3 runs 14 residues. V lost 2 bases and J lost 3, with 7 bases in between. CDR3 protein: CASSLSIHTGELFF. In DNA, the CDR3 is TGTGCCAGCAGTTTAAGTATACACACCGGGGAGCTGTTTTTT.